The source of this T cell receptor (beta chain) is a study of lymphopenia after photon versus proton radiotherapy. Notes on the study in general: Under photons, naive T cells and diversity fell while effector/memory populations rose. Post-nadir diversity loss with photons came from oligoclonal expansion, particularly CD8+ Temra cells. Authors raise, but do not show, better survival with proton therapy. A bigger post-nadir fall in TCR diversity correlated inversely with survival time in deceased patients.

Method: immunoSEQ multiplex PCR; TCRdb's copy keeps in-frame clones and lacks some. Here the sample spans roughly 61,000 clones, 87% being singletons. CDR1 is SGHRS, CDR2 YFSETQ, per germline. CDR3 size: 14 residues. V lost 4 bases, J lost 6 bases, and 10 bases stayed unmatched. A note on this clone: No antigen is known for it.

This receptor was identified in an elderly man with esophageal cancer. This sequence joins TRBV5-1 and TRBJ2-7, with TRBD1 matching 7 bases. The sequences come from peripheral blood, collected from a patient treated with proton-based radiotherapy. The CDR3 is CASSPQGDLTEQYF. The DNA of the CDR3 is TGCGCCAGCAGCCCCCAGGGGGATTTAACCGAGCAGTACTTC.